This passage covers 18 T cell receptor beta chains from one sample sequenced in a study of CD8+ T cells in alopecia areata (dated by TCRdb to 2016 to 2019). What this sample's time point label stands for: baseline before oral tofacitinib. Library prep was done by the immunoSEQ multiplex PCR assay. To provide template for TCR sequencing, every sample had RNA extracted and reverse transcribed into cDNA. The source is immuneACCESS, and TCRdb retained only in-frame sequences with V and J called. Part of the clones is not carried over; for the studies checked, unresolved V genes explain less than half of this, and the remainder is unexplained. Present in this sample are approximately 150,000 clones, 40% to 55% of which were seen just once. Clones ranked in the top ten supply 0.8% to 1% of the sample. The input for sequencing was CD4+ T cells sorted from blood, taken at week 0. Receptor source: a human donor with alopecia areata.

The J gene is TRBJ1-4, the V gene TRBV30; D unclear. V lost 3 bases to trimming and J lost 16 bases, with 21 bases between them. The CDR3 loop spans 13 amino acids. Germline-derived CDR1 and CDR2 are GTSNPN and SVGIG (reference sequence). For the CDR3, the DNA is TGTGCCTGGAGGTCCCCGGGGAGCGGATTTTCGTTTTTT. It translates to CAWRSPGSGFSFF.

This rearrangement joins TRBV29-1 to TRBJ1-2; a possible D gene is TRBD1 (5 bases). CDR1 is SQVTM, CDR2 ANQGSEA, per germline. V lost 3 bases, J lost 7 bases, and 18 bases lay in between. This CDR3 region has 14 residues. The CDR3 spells CSVDSSGGFSGYTF. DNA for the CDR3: TGCAGCGTTGACAGTTCGGGGGGGTTCTCTGGCTACACCTTC.

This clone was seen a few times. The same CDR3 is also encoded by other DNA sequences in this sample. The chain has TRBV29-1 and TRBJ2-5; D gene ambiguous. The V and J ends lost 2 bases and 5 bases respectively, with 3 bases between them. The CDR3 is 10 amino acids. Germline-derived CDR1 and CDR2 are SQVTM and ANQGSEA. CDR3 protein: CSVERETQYF. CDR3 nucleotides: TGCAGCGTTGAAAGGGAGACCCAGTACTTC.

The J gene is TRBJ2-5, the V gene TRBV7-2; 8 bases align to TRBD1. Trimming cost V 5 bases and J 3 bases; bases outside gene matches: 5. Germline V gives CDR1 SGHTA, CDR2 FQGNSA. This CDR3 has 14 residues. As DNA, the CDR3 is TGTGCCAGCAGCCGGACAGGGTATGAAGAGACCCAGTACTTC. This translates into CASSRTGYEETQYF.

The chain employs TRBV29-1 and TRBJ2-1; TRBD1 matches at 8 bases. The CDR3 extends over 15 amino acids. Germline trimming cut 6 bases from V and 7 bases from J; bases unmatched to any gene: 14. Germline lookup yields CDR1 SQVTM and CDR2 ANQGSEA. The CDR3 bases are TGCAGCGTCCCCCAGGGGGCCCGGAACGGGAATGAGCAGTTCTTC. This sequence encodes CSVPQGARNGNEQFF.

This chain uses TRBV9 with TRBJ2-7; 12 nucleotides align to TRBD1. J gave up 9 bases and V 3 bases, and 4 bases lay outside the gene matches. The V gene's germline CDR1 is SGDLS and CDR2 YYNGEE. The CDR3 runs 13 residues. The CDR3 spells CASSAGQGASQYF. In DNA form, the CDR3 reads TGTGCCAGCAGCGCGGGACAGGGGGCCTCGCAGTACTTC. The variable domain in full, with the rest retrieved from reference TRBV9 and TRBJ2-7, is DSGVTQTPKHLITATGQRVTLRCSPRSGDLSVYWYQQSLDQGLQFLIQYYNGEERAKGNILERFSAQQFPDLHSELNLSSLELGDSALYFCASSAGQGASQYFGPGTRLTVT.

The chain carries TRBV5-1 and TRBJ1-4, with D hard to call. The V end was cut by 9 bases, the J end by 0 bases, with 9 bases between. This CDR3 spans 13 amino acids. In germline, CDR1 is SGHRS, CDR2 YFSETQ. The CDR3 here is CATAIATNEKLFF. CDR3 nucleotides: TGCGCCACCGCGATTGCAACTAATGAAAAACTGTTTTTT.

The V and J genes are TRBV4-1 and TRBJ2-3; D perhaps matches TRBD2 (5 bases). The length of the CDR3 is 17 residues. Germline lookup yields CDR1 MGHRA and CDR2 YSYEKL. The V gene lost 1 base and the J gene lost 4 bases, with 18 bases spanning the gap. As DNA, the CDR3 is TGCGCCAGCAGCCAAGGTGATCGGCCAAAAGCGGCAGATACGCAGTATTTT. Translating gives CASSQGDRPKAADTQYF.

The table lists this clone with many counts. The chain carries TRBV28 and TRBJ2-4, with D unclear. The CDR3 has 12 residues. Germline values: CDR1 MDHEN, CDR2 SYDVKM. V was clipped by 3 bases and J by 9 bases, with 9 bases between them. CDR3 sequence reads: CASSFVTGIQYF. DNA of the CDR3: TGTGCCAGCAGTTTCGTAACGGGCATTCAGTACTTC. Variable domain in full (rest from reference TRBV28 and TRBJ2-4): DVKVTQSSRYLVKRTGEKVFLECVQDMDHENMFWYRQDPGLGLRLIYFSYDVKMKEKGDIPEGYSVSREKKERFSLILESASTNQTSMYLCASSFVTGIQYFGAGTRLSVL.

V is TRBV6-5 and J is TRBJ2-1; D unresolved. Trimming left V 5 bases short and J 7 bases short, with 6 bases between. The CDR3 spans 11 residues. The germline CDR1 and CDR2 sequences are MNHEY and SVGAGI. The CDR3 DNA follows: TGTGCCAGCAGTCCGAAGAATGAGCAGTTCTTC. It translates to CASSPKNEQFF.

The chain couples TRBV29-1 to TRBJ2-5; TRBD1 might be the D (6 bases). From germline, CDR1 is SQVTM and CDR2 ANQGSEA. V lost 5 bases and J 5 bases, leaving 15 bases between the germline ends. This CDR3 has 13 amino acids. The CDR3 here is CSVSGGSGETQYF. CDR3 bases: TGCAGCGTTAGTGGGGGCTCCGGGGAGACCCAGTACTTC.

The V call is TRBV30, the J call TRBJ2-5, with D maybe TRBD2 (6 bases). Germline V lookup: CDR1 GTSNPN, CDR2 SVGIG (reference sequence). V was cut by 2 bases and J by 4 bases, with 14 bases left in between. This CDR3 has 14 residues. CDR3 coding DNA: TGTGCCTGGAGTTTCGAAACCGGGGGAGAGACCCAGTACTTC. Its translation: CAWSFETGGETQYF. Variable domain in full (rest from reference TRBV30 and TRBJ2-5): SQTIHQWPATLVQPVGSPLSLECTVEGTSNPNLYWYRQAAGRGLQLLFYSVGIGQISSEVPQNLSASRPQDRQFILSSKKLLLSDSGFYLCAWSFETGGETQYFGPGTRLLVL.

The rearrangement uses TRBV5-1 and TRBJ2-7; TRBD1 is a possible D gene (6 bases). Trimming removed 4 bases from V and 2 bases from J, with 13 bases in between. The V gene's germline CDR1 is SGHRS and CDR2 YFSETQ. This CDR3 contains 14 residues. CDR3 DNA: TGCGCCAGCAGCCTACAGGGCGAACCCTACGAGCAGTACTTC. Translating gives CASSLQGEPYEQYF.

The CDR3 region has the DNA TGTGCCATCAGATCATGGACAGGCGGGCACGAGCAGTACTTC. This sequence encodes CAIRSWTGGHEQYF. This chain connects TRBV10-3 to TRBJ2-7; 7 bases line up with TRBD1. V was pared by 6 bases and J by 5 bases, with 10 bases of the junction left unmatched. CDR1 and CDR2 from the germline V gene are ENHRY and SYGVKD. This CDR3 contains 14 residues.

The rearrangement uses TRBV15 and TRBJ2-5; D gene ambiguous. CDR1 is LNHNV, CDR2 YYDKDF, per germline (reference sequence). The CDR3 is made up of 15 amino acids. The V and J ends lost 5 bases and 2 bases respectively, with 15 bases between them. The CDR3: CATSPPEDPQETQYF. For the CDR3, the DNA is TGTGCCACCAGCCCACCCGAGGATCCTCAAGAGACCCAGTACTTC.

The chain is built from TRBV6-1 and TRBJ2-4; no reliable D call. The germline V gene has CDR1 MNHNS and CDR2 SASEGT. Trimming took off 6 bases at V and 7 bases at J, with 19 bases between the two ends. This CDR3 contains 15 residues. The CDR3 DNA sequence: TGTGCCAGCAGCCCCGAAGCAGTAGTGGGGAACATTCAGTACTTC. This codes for CASSPEAVVGNIQYF.

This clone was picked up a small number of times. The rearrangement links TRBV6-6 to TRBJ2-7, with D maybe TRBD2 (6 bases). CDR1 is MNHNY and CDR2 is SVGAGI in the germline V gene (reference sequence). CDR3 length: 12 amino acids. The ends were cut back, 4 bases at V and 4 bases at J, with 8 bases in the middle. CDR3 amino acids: CASSLGLYEQYF. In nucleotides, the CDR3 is TGTGCCAGCAGTTTGGGACTGTACGAGCAGTACTTC.

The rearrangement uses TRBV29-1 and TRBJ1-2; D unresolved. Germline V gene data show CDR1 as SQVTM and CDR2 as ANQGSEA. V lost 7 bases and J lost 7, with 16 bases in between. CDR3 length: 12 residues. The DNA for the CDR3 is TGCAGCGGCCGGACGTCAGAGTCTGGCTACACCTTC. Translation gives CSGRTSESGYTF.